The entry below describes one T cell receptor (beta chain). Its antigen is unidentified. The entry originates in a study of OX40 agonist ivuxolimab in advanced cancers. Across the whole study: All patients had ivuxolimab intravenously every 2 weeks at 0.01 to 10 mg/kg. Study results and limitations: CD8+ T cells were the subset that, on average, had more expanded clones than CD4+. CD4+ and CD8+ T cells in blood underwent clonal expansion by week 6 at 0.1 to 3.0 mg/kg.

This CDR3 contains 14 residues. V was clipped by 3 bases and J by 2 bases, with 9 bases between them. Per germline, CDR1 SNHLY and CDR2 FYNNEI. The assay was immunoSEQ multiplex PCR, and TCRdb's table has in-frame clones only and misses some. The table has approximately 70,000 clones, roughly 88% seen once. Sequenced material: CD4+ or CD8+ T cells sorted from blood, taken in a trial of the OX40 agonist ivuxolimab. The source is an adult with an advanced solid tumor such as melanoma, head and neck, liver or kidney cancer. The chain has TRBV2 and TRBJ2-3; tentatively, D is TRBD1 or TRBD2 (5 bases each). Written as DNA, the CDR3 is TGTGCCAGCAGTGATGGGGGTACCACAGATACGCAGTATTTT. Translation: CASSDGGTTDTQYF.